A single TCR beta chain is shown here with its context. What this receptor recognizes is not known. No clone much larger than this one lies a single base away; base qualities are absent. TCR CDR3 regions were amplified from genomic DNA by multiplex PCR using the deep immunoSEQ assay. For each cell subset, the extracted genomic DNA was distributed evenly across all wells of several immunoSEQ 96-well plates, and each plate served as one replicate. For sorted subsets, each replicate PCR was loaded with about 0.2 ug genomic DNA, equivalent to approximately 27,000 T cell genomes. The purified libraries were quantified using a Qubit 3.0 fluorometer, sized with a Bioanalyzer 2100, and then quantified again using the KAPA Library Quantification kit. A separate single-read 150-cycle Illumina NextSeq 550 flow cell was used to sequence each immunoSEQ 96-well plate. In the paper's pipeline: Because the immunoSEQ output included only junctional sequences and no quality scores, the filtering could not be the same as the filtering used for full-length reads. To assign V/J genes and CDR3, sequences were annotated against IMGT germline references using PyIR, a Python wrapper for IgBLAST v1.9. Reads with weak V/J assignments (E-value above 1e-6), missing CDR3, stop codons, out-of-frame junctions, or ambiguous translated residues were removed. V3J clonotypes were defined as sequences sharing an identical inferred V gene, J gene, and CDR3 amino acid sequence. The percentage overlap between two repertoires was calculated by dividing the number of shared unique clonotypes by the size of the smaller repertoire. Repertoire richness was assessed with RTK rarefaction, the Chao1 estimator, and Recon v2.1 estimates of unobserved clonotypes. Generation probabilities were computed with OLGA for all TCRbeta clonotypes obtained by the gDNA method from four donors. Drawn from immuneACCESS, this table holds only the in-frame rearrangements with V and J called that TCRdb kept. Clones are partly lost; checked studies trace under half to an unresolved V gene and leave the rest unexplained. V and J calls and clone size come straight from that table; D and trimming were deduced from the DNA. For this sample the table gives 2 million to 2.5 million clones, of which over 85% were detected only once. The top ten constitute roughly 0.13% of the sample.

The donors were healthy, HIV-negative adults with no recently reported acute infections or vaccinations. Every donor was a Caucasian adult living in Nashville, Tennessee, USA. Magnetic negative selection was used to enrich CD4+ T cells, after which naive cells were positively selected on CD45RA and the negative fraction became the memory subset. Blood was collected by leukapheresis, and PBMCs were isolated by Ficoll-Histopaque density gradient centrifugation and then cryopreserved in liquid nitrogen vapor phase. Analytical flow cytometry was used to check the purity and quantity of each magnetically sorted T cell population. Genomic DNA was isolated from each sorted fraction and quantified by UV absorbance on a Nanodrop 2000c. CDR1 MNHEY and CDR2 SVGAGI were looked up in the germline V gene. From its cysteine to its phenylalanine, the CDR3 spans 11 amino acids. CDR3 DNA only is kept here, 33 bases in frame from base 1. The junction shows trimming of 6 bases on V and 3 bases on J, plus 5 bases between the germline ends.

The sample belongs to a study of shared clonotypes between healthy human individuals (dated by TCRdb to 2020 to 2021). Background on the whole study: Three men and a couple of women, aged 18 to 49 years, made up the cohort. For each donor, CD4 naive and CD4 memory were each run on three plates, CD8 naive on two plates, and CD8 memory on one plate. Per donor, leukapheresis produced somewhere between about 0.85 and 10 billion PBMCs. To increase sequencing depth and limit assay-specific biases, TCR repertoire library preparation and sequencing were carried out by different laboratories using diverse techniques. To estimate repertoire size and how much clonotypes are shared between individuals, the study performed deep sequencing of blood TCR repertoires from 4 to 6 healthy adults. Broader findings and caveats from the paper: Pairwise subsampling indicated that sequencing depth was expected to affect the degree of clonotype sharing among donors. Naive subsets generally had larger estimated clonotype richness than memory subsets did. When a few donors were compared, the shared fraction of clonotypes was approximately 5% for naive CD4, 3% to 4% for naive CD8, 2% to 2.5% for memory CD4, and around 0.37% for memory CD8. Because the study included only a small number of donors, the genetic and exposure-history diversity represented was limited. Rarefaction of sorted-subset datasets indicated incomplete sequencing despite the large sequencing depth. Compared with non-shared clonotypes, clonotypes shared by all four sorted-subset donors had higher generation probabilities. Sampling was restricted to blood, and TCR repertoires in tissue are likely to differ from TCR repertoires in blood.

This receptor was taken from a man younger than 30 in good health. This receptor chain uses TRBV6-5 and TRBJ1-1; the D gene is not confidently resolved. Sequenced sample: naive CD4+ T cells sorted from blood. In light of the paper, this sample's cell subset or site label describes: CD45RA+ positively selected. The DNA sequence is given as TGTGCCAGCAGGCAAGACACTGAAGCTTTCTTT. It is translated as CASRQDTEAFF.